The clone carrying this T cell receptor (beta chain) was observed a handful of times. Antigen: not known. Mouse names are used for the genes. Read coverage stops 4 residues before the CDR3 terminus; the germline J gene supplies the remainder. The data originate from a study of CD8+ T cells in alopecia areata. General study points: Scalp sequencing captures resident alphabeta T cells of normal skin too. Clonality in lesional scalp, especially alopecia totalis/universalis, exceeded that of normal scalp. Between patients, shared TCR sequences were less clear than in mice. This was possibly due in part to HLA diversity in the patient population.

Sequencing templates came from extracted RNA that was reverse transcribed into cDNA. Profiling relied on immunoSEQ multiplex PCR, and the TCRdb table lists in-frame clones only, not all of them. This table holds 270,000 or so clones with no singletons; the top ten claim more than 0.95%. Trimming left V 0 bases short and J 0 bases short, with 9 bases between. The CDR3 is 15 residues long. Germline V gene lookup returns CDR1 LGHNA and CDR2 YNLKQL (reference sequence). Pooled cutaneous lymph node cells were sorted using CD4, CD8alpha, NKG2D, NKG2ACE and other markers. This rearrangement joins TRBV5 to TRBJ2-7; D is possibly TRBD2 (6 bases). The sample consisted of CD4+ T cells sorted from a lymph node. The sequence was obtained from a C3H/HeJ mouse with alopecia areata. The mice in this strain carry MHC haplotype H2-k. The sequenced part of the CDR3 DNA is TGTGCCAGCAGCCAAGAGCCTGGGGACTCCTAT. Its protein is CASSQEPGDSY. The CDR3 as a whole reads CASSQEPGDSYEQYF.